This note documents a single T cell receptor beta chain sequence. Its antigen remains unknown. Germline loops: CDR1 LGHNA, CDR2 YNFKEQ. The V gene end was trimmed by 2 bases and the J gene end by 3 bases; junction bases not matched to a gene: 4. CDR3 length: 16 residues. The sample is drawn from a study of post-analysis software for immune sequencing data. Study as a whole: Recorded disease courses covered relapsing-remitting, secondary progressive and progressive-relapsing multiple sclerosis. Some patients had no subtype annotation. Whole-study results and caveats: Strong co-clustering by F measure was evident for samples that had been prepared in the same batch. Five or six TRBV segments appeared more often in patients than in controls, and TRBV5-6, TRBV5-1 and TRBV20-1 were among these. Comparison with controls showed significantly lower normalized Chao1 diversity in multiple sclerosis patients.

TCR beta cDNA libraries included unique molecular identifiers. Approximately 0.5 million cDNA molecules were recovered from an input of about 0.9 to 11 million T cells. A single record per CDR3 protein comes from TCRdb applying MiXCR to the PCR reads. The sample holds about 500,000 distinct CDR3 sequences, roughly 45% seen once. The chain combines TRBV4-2 with TRBJ2-1, with 10 bases fitting TRBD1. Sequenced sample: blood. The receptor comes from a girl between 10 and 17 years old with multiple sclerosis. The CDR3: CASSQNRDRGYNEQFF. The CDR3, as DNA: TGTGCCAGCAGCCAAAACCGGGACAGGGGCTACAATGAGCAGTTCTTC.